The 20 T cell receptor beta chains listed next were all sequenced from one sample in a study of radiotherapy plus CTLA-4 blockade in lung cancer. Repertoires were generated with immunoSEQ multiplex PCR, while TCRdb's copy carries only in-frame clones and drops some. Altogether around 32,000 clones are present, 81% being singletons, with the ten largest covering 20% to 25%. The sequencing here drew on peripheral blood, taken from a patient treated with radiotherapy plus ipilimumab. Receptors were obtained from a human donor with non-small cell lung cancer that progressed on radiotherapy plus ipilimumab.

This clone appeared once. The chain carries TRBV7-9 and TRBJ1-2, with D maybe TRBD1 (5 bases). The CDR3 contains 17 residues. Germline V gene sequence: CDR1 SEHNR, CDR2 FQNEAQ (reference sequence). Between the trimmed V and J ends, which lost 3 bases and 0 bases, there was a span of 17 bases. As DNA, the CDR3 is TGTGCCAGCAGCTTTACCTCCACCGGACAAGCTAACTATGGCTACACCTTC. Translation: CASSFTSTGQANYGYTF.

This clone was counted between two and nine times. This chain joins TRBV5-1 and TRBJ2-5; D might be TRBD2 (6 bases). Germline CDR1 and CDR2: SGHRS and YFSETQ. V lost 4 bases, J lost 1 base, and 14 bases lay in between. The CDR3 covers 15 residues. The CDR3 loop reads CASSQGRGLQETQYF. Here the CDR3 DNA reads TGCGCCAGCAGCCAAGGGCGGGGCCTCCAAGAGACCCAGTACTTC.

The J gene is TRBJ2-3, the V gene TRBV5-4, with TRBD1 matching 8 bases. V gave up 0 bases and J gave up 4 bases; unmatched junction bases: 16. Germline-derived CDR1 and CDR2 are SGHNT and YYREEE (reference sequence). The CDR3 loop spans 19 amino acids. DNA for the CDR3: TGTGCCAGCAGCTTGGCTTCCGCAGTTGGCAGGGGGCGCGCAGATACGCAGTATTTT. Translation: CASSLASAVGRGRADTQYF.

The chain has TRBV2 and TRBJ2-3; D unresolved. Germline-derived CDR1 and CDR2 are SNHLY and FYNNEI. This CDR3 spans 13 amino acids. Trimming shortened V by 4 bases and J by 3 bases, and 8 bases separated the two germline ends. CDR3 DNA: TGTGCCAGCAGTGGGCAGGCGACAGATACGCAGTATTTT. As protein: CASSGQATDTQYF.

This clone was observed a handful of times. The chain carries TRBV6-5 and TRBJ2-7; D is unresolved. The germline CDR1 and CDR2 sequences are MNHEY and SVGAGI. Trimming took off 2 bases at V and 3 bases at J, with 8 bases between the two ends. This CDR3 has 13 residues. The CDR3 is CASSYGLSYEQYF. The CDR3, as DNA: TGTGCCAGCAGTTACGGCCTCAGCTACGAGCAGTACTTC.

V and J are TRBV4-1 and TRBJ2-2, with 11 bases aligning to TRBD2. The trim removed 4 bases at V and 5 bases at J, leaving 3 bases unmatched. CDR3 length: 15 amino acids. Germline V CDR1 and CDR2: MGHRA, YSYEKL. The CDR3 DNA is TGCGCCAGCAGCCTAGCGGGGGGGCGGACCGGGGAGCTGTTTTTT. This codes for CASSLAGGRTGELFF.

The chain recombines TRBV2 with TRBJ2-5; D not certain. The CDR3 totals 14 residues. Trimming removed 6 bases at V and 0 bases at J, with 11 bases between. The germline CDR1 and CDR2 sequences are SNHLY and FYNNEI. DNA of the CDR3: TGTGCCAGCAGCCCTCGACTGGACCAAGAGACCCAGTACTTC. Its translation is CASSPRLDQETQYF. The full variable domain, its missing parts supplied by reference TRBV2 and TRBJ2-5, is EPEVTQTPSHQVTQMGQEVILRCVPISNHLYFYWYRQILGQKVEFLVSFYNNEISEKSEIFDDQFSVERPDGSNFTLKIRSTKLEDSAMYFCASSPRLDQETQYFGPGTRLLVL.

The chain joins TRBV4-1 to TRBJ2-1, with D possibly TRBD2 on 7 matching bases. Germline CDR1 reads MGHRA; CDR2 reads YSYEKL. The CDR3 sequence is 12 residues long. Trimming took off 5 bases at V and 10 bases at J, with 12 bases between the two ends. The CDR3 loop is CASSAAGAEQFF. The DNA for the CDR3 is TGCGCCAGCAGCGCTGCGGGGGCGGAGCAGTTCTTC.

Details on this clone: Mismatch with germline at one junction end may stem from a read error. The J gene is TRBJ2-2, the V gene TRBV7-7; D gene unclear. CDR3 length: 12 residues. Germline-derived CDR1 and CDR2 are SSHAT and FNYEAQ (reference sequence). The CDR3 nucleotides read TGTGCTAGCAGCTCGGGCACCGGGGAGCTGTTTTTT. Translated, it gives CASSSGTGELFF.

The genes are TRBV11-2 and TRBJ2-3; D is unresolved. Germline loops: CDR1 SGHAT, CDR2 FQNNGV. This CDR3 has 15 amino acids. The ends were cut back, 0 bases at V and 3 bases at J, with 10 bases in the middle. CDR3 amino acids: CASSLEGWATDTQYF. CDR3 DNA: TGTGCCAGCAGCTTAGAGGGTTGGGCGACAGATACGCAGTATTTT.

CDR3 DNA sequence: TGTGCCATCAGTGGGGGGACAGCCTTTTCTAACTATGGCTACACCTTC. The encoded protein is CAISGGTAFSNYGYTF. The J gene is TRBJ1-2, the V gene TRBV10-3, with TRBD1 matching 7 bases. The CDR3 is 16 residues long. The ends lost 4 bases at V and 0 bases at J; junction bases unmatched: 8. Germline CDR1 ENHRY, CDR2 SYGVKD.

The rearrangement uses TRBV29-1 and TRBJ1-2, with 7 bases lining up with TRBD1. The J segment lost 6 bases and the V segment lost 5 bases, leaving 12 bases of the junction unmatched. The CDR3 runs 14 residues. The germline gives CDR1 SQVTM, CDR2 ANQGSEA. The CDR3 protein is CSVTRQGRPNGYTF. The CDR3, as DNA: TGCAGCGTTACCCGACAGGGCCGCCCCAATGGCTACACCTTC. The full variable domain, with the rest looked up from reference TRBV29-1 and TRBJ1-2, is SAVISQKPSRDICQRGTSLTIQCQVDSQVTMMFWYRQQPGQSLTLIATANQGSEATYESGFVIDKFPISRPNLTFSTLTVSNMSPEDSSIYLCSVTRQGRPNGYTFGSGTRLTVV.

DNA of the CDR3: TGCGCCAGCAGCCAGGGTAGCGGCGGCGAGCAGTACTTC. Encoded protein: CASSQGSGGEQYF. The chain employs TRBV5-1 and TRBJ2-7; D might be TRBD2 (6 bases). V was clipped by 4 bases and J by 6 bases, with 14 bases between them. This CDR3 spans 13 amino acids. The germline CDR1 and CDR2 sequences are SGHRS and YFSETQ.

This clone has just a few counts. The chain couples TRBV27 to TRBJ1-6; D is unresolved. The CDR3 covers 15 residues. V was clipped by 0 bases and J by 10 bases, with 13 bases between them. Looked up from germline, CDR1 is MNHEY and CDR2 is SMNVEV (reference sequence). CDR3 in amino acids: CASSLSSDFGSPLHF. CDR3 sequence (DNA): TGTGCCAGCAGTTTATCGAGTGACTTCGGATCACCCCTCCACTTT.

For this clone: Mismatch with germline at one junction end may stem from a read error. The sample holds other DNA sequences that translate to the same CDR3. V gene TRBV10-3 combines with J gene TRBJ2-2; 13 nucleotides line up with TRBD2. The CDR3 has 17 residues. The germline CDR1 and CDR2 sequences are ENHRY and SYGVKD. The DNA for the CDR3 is TGTGCCATCAGTGGGGGACTAGCGGGGCTGACCACCGGGGAGCTGTTCTTT. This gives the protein CAISGGLAGLTTGELFF.

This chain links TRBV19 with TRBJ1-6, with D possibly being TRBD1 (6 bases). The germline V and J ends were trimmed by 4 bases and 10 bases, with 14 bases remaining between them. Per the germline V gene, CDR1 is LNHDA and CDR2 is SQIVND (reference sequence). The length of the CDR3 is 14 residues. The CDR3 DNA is TGTGCCAGTAGTACAACAGGGACCGCCTCACCCCTCCACTTT. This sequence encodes CASSTTGTASPLHF.

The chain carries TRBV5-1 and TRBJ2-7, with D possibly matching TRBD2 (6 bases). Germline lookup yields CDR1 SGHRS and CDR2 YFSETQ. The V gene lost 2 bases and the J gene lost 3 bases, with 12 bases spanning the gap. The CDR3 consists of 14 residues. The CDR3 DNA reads TGCGCCAGCAGCTTCGCTAGCGTATACTACGAGCAGTACTTC. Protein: CASSFASVYYEQYF.

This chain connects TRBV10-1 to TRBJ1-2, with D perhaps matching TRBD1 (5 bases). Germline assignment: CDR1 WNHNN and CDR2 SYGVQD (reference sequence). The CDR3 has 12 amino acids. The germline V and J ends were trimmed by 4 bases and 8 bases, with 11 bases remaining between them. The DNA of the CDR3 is TGCGCCAGCAGTGTCCAGGGAGGAGGCTACACCTTC. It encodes CASSVQGGGYTF.

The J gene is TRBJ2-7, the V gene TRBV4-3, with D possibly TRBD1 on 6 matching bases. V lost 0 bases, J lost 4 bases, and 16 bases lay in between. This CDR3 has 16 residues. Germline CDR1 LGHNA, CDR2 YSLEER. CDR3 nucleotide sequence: TGCGCCAGCAGCCAAGATAGTACAGGGAAGCAATACGAGCAGTACTTC. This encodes CASSQDSTGKQYEQYF.

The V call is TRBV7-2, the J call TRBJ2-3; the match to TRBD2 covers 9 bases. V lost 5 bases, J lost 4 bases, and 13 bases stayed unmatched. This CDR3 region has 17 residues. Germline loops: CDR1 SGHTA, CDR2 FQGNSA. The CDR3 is CASSPPVGSGGPDTQYF. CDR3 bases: TGTGCCAGCAGCCCCCCCGTAGGTAGCGGGGGCCCAGATACGCAGTATTTT.